A single sample is the source of the 18 T cell receptor beta chains below, sequenced in a study of cytomegalovirus exposure and HLA in healthy donors. TCRdb's copy holds only in-frame clones and misses some; the assay was immunoSEQ multiplex PCR. The table has roughly 200,000 clones, approximately 89% seen once. Source material: PBMCs. The origin of the receptors is a man aged 25 to 40 in good health and CMV-seropositive.

This chain links TRBV10-3 with TRBJ2-1, with 8 bases that match TRBD1. V dropped 8 bases and J dropped 9; count of bases not matched to a gene: 6. This CDR3 has 12 residues. Germline CDR1 reads ENHRY; CDR2 reads SYGVKD. The CDR3 bases are TGTGCCATCGGTCCAGGGGGCTTTGAGCAGTTCTTC. It translates to CAIGPGGFEQFF.

V gene TRBV27 combines with J gene TRBJ1-2, with TRBD1 identical over 10 bases. This CDR3 spans 16 amino acids. The germline V gene encodes CDR1 MNHEY and CDR2 SMNVEV (reference sequence). With V trimmed by 5 bases and J by 6 bases, 12 bases remained unmatched. The CDR3 region is CASSGTGTGEFDGYTF. CDR3 DNA sequence: TGTGCCAGCAGTGGCACCGGGACAGGGGAGTTTGATGGCTACACCTTC.

The chain carries TRBV5-8 and TRBJ2-1; D is unresolved. Trimming removed 2 bases at V and 9 bases at J, with 18 bases between. Looked up from germline, CDR1 is SGHTS and CDR2 is YDEGEE. The CDR3 sequence is 15 residues long. The CDR3 nucleotides are TGTGCCAGCAGCTTTCGACCCGGAGTGCTGGGTGAGCAGTTCTTC. It is translated as CASSFRPGVLGEQFF.

A single count supports this clone. The chain carries TRBV18 and TRBJ1-2; D is uncertain. The CDR3 is made up of 13 amino acids. Germline V gives CDR1 KGHSH, CDR2 LQKENI. Deletions cut 7 bases from V and 4 bases from J, with 13 bases between. In DNA form, the CDR3 reads TGTGCCAGCTATAAGGCAGGCGGCTATGGCTACACCTTC. It codes for CASYKAGGYGYTF.

The CDR3 is CASRFTGEGETQYF. CDR3 in DNA: TGTGCCAGCAGATTCACAGGGGAGGGAGAGACCCAGTACTTC. The gene calls are TRBV6-5 and TRBJ2-5, with D possibly called TRBD1 or TRBD2 (7 bases each). CDR1 is MNHEY and CDR2 is SVGAGI in the germline V gene. The CDR3 has 14 residues. V lost 6 bases and J lost 4, with 15 bases in between.

This sequence joins TRBV27 and TRBJ2-6, with no clear D. V was clipped by 8 bases and J by 0 bases, with 14 bases between them. CDR1 is MNHEY, CDR2 SMNVEV, per germline (reference sequence). The CDR3 loop spans 16 amino acids. The CDR3 here is CASRRKGNSGANVLTF. The CDR3, as DNA: TGTGCCAGCCGTCGGAAAGGGAACTCTGGGGCCAACGTCCTGACTTTC. Full variable domain (outside the CDR3, taken from reference TRBV27 and TRBJ2-6): EAQVTQNPRYLITVTGKKLTVTCSQNMNHEYMSWYRQDPGLGLRQIYYSMNVEVTDKGDVPEGYKVSRKEKRNFPLILESPSPNQTSLYFCASRRKGNSGANVLTFGAGSRLTVL.

The chain recombines TRBV19 with TRBJ2-7; D remains ambiguous. CDR1 is LNHDA, CDR2 SQIVND, per germline (reference sequence). V gave up 5 bases and J gave up 4 bases, with 12 bases separating them. This CDR3 has 13 amino acids. The CDR3 bases are TGTGCCAGTAGTCTTCGGATATCATACGAGCAGTACTTC. Protein sequence: CASSLRISYEQYF.

The chain couples TRBV15 to TRBJ2-7; D remains ambiguous. The CDR3 is made up of 13 amino acids. The germline V and J ends were trimmed by 5 bases and 2 bases, with 10 bases remaining between them. Germline loops: CDR1 LNHNV, CDR2 YYDKDF (reference sequence). The CDR3 region has the DNA TGTGCCACCAGCCCCCTTCCGCCCTACGAGCAGTACTTC. It specifies CATSPLPPYEQYF.

V usage is TRBV5-1 and J usage is TRBJ2-7; no reliable D call. The CDR3 extends over 14 amino acids. The V end was cut by 0 bases, the J end by 2 bases, with 9 bases between. Germline values: CDR1 SGHRS, CDR2 YFSETQ. The chain's CDR3 is CASSLEIGPYEQYF. The DNA for the CDR3 is TGCGCCAGCAGCTTGGAAATCGGGCCCTACGAGCAGTACTTC.

The chain has TRBV7-2 and TRBJ2-2, with D hard to call. Looked up from germline, CDR1 is SGHTA and CDR2 is FQGNSA. The CDR3 totals 14 residues. Trimming removed 1 base at V and 3 bases at J, with 6 bases between. Here the CDR3 DNA reads TGTGCCAGCAGCTTAGGGGTGCACACCGGGGAGCTGTTTTTT. Translated: CASSLGVHTGELFF.

This rearrangement joins TRBV5-4 to TRBJ2-5; D remains unclear. From germline, CDR1 is SGHNT and CDR2 YYREEE (reference sequence). The germline V and J ends were trimmed by 1 base and 7 bases, with 5 bases remaining between them. The CDR3 is 11 residues long. The CDR3 reads CASSLSGTQYF. The CDR3 DNA reads as TGTGCCAGCAGCTTGAGTGGGACCCAGTACTTC.

This chain joins TRBV6-5 and TRBJ2-5; a weak D match, TRBD1 (5 bases). V lost 7 bases to trimming and J lost 5 bases, with 14 bases between them. Germline values: CDR1 MNHEY, CDR2 SVGAGI. This CDR3 is 13 amino acids long. This CDR3 is CASTAQGAETQYF. In DNA, the CDR3 is TGTGCCAGCACCGCTCAGGGCGCGGAGACCCAGTACTTC.

The chain carries TRBV5-1 and TRBJ1-1; D is ambiguous. The CDR3 spans 13 residues. With 0 bases removed from V and 3 bases from J, the gap between germline ends came to 6 bases. Germline-derived CDR1 and CDR2 are SGHRS and YFSETQ. The CDR3 region has the DNA TGCGCCAGCAGCTTGGCTACTCACACTGAAGCTTTCTTT. Translating it yields CASSLATHTEAFF. Combining the CDR3 with reference TRBV5-1 and TRBJ1-1 gives the whole variable domain KAGVTQTPRYLIKTRGQQVTLSCSPISGHRSVSWYQQTPGQGLQFLFEYFSETQRNKGNFPGRFSGRQFSNSRSEMNVSTLELGDSALYLCASSLATHTEAFFGQGTRLTVV.

V gene TRBV6-6 combines with J gene TRBJ1-1; 9 bases align to TRBD1. V lost 5 bases, J lost 4 bases, and 8 bases stayed unmatched. Per germline, CDR1 MNHNY and CDR2 SVGAGI (reference sequence). The CDR3 covers 15 residues. The CDR3: CASSRRGQGGTEAFF. CDR3 DNA sequence: TGTGCCAGCAGTAGACGGGGACAGGGTGGCACTGAAGCTTTCTTT.

The chain carries TRBV28 and TRBJ2-7; no definite D call. Trimming stripped 11 bases from V and 2 bases from J, with 16 bases between. CDR3 length: 13 residues. Per the germline V gene, CDR1 is MDHEN and CDR2 is SYDVKM. The CDR3 is CASVGGATYEQYF. Here the CDR3 DNA reads TGTGCCTCCGTCGGCGGAGCGACCTACGAGCAGTACTTC. Full variable domain (missing parts from reference TRBV28 and TRBJ2-7): DVKVTQSSRYLVKRTGEKVFLECVQDMDHENMFWYRQDPGLGLRLIYFSYDVKMKEKGDIPEGYSVSREKKERFSLILESASTNQTSMYLCASVGGATYEQYFGPGTRLTVT.

V and J are TRBV29-1 and TRBJ2-1; TRBD2 aligns across 7 bases. CDR1 and CDR2 from the germline V gene are SQVTM and ANQGSEA. The CDR3 is 14 residues long. Germline trimming cut 0 bases from V and 4 bases from J; bases unmatched to any gene: 3. CDR3 in DNA: TGCAGCGTTGAAGAGACTAGCAGTTACAATGAGCAGTTCTTC. Its protein is CSVEETSSYNEQFF.

The V and J genes are TRBV7-3 and TRBJ1-2; D not certain. The germline V gene has CDR1 SGHTA and CDR2 FQGTGA. Trimming took off 0 bases at V and 7 bases at J, with 3 bases between the two ends. The CDR3 is made up of 11 amino acids. The CDR3: CASSLTSGYTF. In nucleotides, the CDR3 is TGTGCCAGCAGCTTAACTTCTGGCTACACCTTC.

This chain connects TRBV14 to TRBJ2-7; D remains unclear. The germline CDR1 and CDR2 sequences are SGHDN and FVKESK. This CDR3 region has 12 residues. V lost 6 bases, J lost 0 bases, and 6 bases lay in between. The CDR3 loop is CASSRYSYEQYF. CDR3 DNA sequence: TGTGCCAGCAGTCGTTACTCCTACGAGCAGTACTTC.